These 12 T cell receptor beta chains were all obtained from the same sample, sequenced in a study of shared clonotypes between healthy human individuals. TCRdb's table, derived via immunoSEQ multiplex PCR, lists solely in-frame clones and lacks some. The sample carries roughly 2.2 million clones, around 92% recorded once. The sample was naive CD4+ T cells from PBMCs. The subset: CD45RA+ positively selected. These receptors all stem from a man between 18 and 29 years old in good health. Some clones in this sample may be carry-over from other donors' samples.

Remarks on this clone: An end of the junction differs from the germline gene, which may be a read error. CDR3 region: CASSPRQVGWDQPQHF. In DNA, the CDR3 is TGTGCCAGCTCGCCACGCCAAGTGGGGTGGGATCAGCCCCAGCATTTT. This chain joins TRBV18 and TRBJ1-5; the D is unclear. CDR3 length: 16 residues. Germline-derived CDR1 and CDR2 are KGHSH and LQKENI.

J is TRBJ2-5 and V is TRBV7-9, with 9 bases that match TRBD1. CDR1 SEHNR and CDR2 FQNEAQ come from the germline V gene (reference sequence). CDR3 length equals 14 residues. The ends lost 6 bases at V and 4 bases at J; junction bases unmatched: 6. CDR3 sequence (DNA): TGTGCCAGCAGGGACAGGGGTCCTCGAGAGACCCAGTACTTC. As protein: CASRDRGPRETQYF.

This chain joins TRBV7-2 and TRBJ2-3; 9 bases align to TRBD1. V gave up 2 bases and J gave up 0 bases; unmatched junction bases: 9. This CDR3 is built from 18 residues. Germline V lookup: CDR1 SGHTA, CDR2 FQGNSA. The CDR3 loop reads CASSLLRPGTGSTDTQYF. The CDR3 bases are TGTGCCAGCAGCTTACTTCGTCCCGGGACAGGGAGCACAGATACGCAGTATTTT.

The chain links TRBV14 to TRBJ1-2; 8 nucleotides match TRBD1. The CDR3 spans 17 residues. Germline lookup yields CDR1 SGHDN and CDR2 FVKESK. V was pared by 5 bases and J by 0 bases, with 11 bases of the junction left unmatched. This chain's CDR3 is CASSSRRAGGSNYGYTF. CDR3 sequence (DNA): TGTGCCAGCAGCTCAAGGAGGGCAGGGGGCTCTAACTATGGCTACACCTTC.

This clone came up once. The V gene is TRBV7-3, the J gene TRBJ1-2; D perhaps matches TRBD1 (5 bases). In germline, CDR1 is SGHTA, CDR2 FQGTGA. The length of the CDR3 is 13 residues. The germline V and J ends were trimmed by 5 bases and 7 bases, with 14 bases remaining between them. CDR3 residues: CASSLSGGSGYTF. DNA of the CDR3: TGTGCCAGCAGCCTATCGGGGGGTTCTGGCTACACCTTC.

The chain carries TRBV28 and TRBJ1-2, with 12 bases matching TRBD1. Trimming at V came to 6 bases and at J to 3 bases, leaving 11 bases not matched to a gene. CDR1 is MDHEN and CDR2 is SYDVKM in the germline V gene. The CDR3 is made up of 17 amino acids. CDR3 protein: CASRGTGGGYDYYGYTF. The CDR3 coding sequence is TGTGCCAGCAGAGGGACAGGGGGCGGTTATGACTACTATGGCTACACCTTC.

A word on this clone: Other DNA variants within this sample encode the same CDR3. The chain carries TRBV5-1 and TRBJ2-2, with D possibly being TRBD1 or TRBD2 (6 bases each). This CDR3 spans 15 amino acids. Germline CDR1 and CDR2: SGHRS and YFSETQ. V shed 0 bases and J shed 3 bases, with 9 bases lying between them. The CDR3 nucleotides are TGCGCCAGCAGCTTGGAGGGGGGCGACACCGGGGAGCTGTTTTTT. This gives the protein CASSLEGGDTGELFF. The full variable domain, completed using reference TRBV5-1 and TRBJ2-2, is KAGVTQTPRYLIKTRGQQVTLSCSPISGHRSVSWYQQTPGQGLQFLFEYFSETQRNKGNFPGRFSGRQFSNSRSEMNVSTLELGDSALYLCASSLEGGDTGELFFGEGSRLTVL.

DNA for the CDR3: TGTGCCAGCAGCTTGGTCGGGGGTGGGGTCACAGATACGCAGTATTTT. This encodes CASSLVGGGVTDTQYF. The chain has TRBV7-8 and TRBJ2-3; perhaps TRBD2 as D (6 bases). This CDR3 is 16 amino acids long. V was shortened by 3 bases and J by 2 bases, with 15 bases between the two germline ends. Germline V gene lookup returns CDR1 SGHVS and CDR2 FQNEAQ.

CDR3 nucleotides: TGTGCCAGCAGTTCCCCAGCGGGACAGGGGTGGTACGAGCAGTACTTC. Its protein product is CASSSPAGQGWYEQYF. V usage is TRBV6-5 and J usage is TRBJ2-7; 10 positions agree with TRBD1. With V trimmed by 4 bases and J by 4 bases, 10 bases remained unmatched. This CDR3 has 16 residues. Per germline, CDR1 MNHEY and CDR2 SVGAGI.

Note on this clone: Other DNA sequences from this sample encode an identical CDR3 as well. The V and J genes are TRBV29-1 and TRBJ1-1; 8 bases map to TRBD1. V dropped 0 bases and J dropped 4; count of bases not matched to a gene: 1. The CDR3 has 13 amino acids. Germline lookup yields CDR1 SQVTM and CDR2 ANQGSEA. CDR3 bases: TGCAGCGTTGAAGAACAGGGGGGCACTGAAGCTTTCTTT. It translates to CSVEEQGGTEAFF.

In the case of this clone: This specimen includes other DNA sequences encoding the same CDR3. The chain is built from TRBV30 and TRBJ1-3, with unresolved D. The germline gives CDR1 GTSNPN, CDR2 SVGIG (reference sequence). V was trimmed by 1 base and J by 7 bases, leaving 5 bases between them. This CDR3 is built from 11 residues. The CDR3 protein is CAWSGENTIYF. DNA for the CDR3: TGTGCCTGGAGTGGAGAGAACACCATATATTTT.

The V gene is TRBV27, the J gene TRBJ1-1; weak D call: TRBD1 (5 bases). In germline, CDR1 is MNHEY, CDR2 SMNVEV (reference sequence). Between the trimmed V and J ends, which lost 8 bases and 4 bases, there was a span of 14 bases. The CDR3 contains 13 residues. DNA for the CDR3: TGTGCCAGCGTGGACATTCCCCCCACTGAAGCTTTCTTT. Translating gives CASVDIPPTEAFF.